This T cell receptor (beta chain) derives from a study of shared clonotypes between healthy human individuals. Findings and limits, study-wide: In four donors, around 5% of naive CD4 clonotypes appeared in common. Since donors were few, the genetic and exposure-history diversity represented was limited.

Concerning this clone: What it binds is unknown.

The study drew all its donors from Caucasian adults living in Nashville, Tennessee. Libraries were prepared by immunoSEQ multiplex PCR; TCRdb keeps only in-frame clonotypes and omits some of them. The sample lists about 2.4 million clones; over 85% were seen once. This CDR3 comprises 17 residues. Trimming at V came to 2 bases and at J to 7 bases, leaving 9 bases not matched to a gene. Looked up from germline, CDR1 is ENHRY and CDR2 is SYGVKD. The rearrangement links TRBV10-3 to TRBJ2-7; 15 bases map to TRBD2. This receptor was identified in a man aged 18 to 29 in good health. Some clones in this sample may be carry-over from other donors' samples. The sequenced sample consisted of naive CD4+ T cells from PBMCs. The subset was: CD45RA+ positively selected. CDR3 DNA sequence: TGTGCCATCAGTGAGAGCTCAGGACTAGCGGGAGGGGGAGAGCAGTACTTC. Protein product: CAISESSGLAGGGEQYF.